This is a list of T cell receptor beta chains from one sample in a study of shared clonotypes between healthy human individuals. Clones were read by immunoSEQ multiplex PCR, and TCRdb kept only the in-frame ones, dropping some. In the table there are 1.6 million or so clones, approximately 96% of which are singletons. Sequences were obtained from naive CD4+ T cells sorted from blood. Source of these receptors: a man aged 30 to 39 in good health. Each CDR3 is given with its conserved first and last residue. A D gene is named only where the DNA matches it firmly. For some rows the clone size is stated as once, few or many, or as a class when expanded; others skip it.

v_gene	d_gene	j_gene	abundance	CDR3nt	CDR3aa
TRBV14	.	TRBJ2-1	once	TGTGCCAGCAGCCAAGGCCAGTTACTTGAGCAGTTCTTC	CASSQGQLLEQFF
TRBV28	.	TRBJ1-2	.	TGTGCCAGCAGCCGTACGGGACGGGTTGATGGCTACACCTTC	CASSRTGRVDGYTF
TRBV19	TRBD2	TRBJ2-2	.	TGTGCCAGTACCCTTAGCGGGAGGGCCACCGGGGAGCTGTTTTTT	CASTLSGRATGELFF
TRBV4-2	.	TRBJ1-4	.	TGTGCCAGCAGCCAAGATATCGGGGAAAAACTGTTTTTT	CASSQDIGEKLFF
TRBV18	.	TRBJ1-1	.	TGTGCCAGCTCACCTAAACAAGACATGAACACTGAAGCTTTCTTT	CASSPKQDMNTEAFF
TRBV5-1	TRBD2	TRBJ2-7	.	TGCGCCAGCAGCCCTACTAGCGGGAGGACAGTCGAGCAGTACTTC	CASSPTSGRTVEQYF
TRBV27	TRBD2	TRBJ2-1	.	TGTGCCAGCAGTTTAGGGACTAGCGTTAGCTCCTACAATGAGCAGTTCTTC	CASSLGTSVSSYNEQFF
TRBV28	TRBD2	TRBJ2-5	.	TGTGCCAGCAGTCCAACCGGGACTAGCAGGGAAGAGACCCAGTACTTC	CASSPTGTSREETQYF
TRBV10-3	TRBD1	TRBJ1-5	.	TGTGCCATCAGGAAGTCGGGACAGGCTGATCAGCCCCAGCATTTT	CAIRKSGQADQPQHF
TRBV9	TRBD2	TRBJ2-1	.	TGTGCCAGCAGCGCCCATCGAGCGGGAGGGCCCTCAAATGAGCAGTTCTTC	CASSAHRAGGPSNEQFF
TRBV6-1	.	TRBJ1-2	.	TGTGCCAGCAGTGAAGCCAGGGTAGGCTACACCTTC	CASSEARVGYTF
TRBV28	.	TRBJ1-1	.	TGTGCCAGCAGTTCTCCACCCTCCAGGGTACTCGGCACTGAAGCTTTCTTT	CASSSPPSRVLGTEAFF
TRBV5-6	.	TRBJ2-2	.	TGTGCCAGCAGGAGCGGTGCGAACACCGGGGAGCTGTTTTTT	CASRSGANTGELFF
TRBV25-1	.	TRBJ2-5	once	TGTGCCAGTATCACTTTATTTGGCGGGACTGAGACCCAGTACTTC	CASITLFGGTETQYF
TRBV14	TRBD2	TRBJ2-2	.	TGTGCCAGCAGCCATACTAGCGCGGGAGTGGAAGACGCCGGGGAGCTGTTTTTT	CASSHTSAGVEDAGELFF